Listed here are 5 T cell receptor beta chains from one sample, sequenced in a study of shared clonotypes between healthy human individuals (dated by TCRdb to 2018 to 2021). For the CD8 naive samples, CD45RO-negative cells were positively selected for CCR7, yielding a CD45RA+CCR7+ population from which TemRA cells were excluded. Library construction relied on the immunoSEQ multiplex PCR assay. As stored in TCRdb, this immuneACCESS dataset retains in-frame rearrangements with V and J assigned. A fraction of the clones does not appear; measured against another copy, unresolved V genes explain less than half of the discrepancy, and the remainder lacks a known reason. This sample comprises about 2.2 million clones, approximately 94% of them detected only once. About 1.8% of the sample is in the top ten clones. Material for sequencing was naive CD8+ T cells from PBMCs. Read against the paper, the sample's cell subset or site label means: CD45RA+CCR7+. The receptors derive from a man aged 18 to 29 in good health. Some clones in this sample may be carry-over from other donors' samples.

This chain connects TRBV30 to TRBJ1-1; the match to TRBD1 covers 9 bases. Trimming at V came to 0 bases and at J to 6 bases, leaving 8 bases not matched to a gene. Germline CDR1 GTSNPN, CDR2 SVGIG (reference sequence). There are 15 residues in the CDR3. CDR3 in amino acids: CAWSVATGGWPEAFF. The CDR3 DNA follows: TGTGCCTGGAGTGTGGCGACAGGGGGGTGGCCTGAAGCTTTCTTT.

The genes are TRBV15 and TRBJ2-7; possible D gene TRBD2, 6 bases. Germline V gene sequence: CDR1 LNHNV, CDR2 YYDKDF (reference sequence). The CDR3 contains 16 residues. With 1 base removed from V and 3 bases from J, the gap between germline ends came to 16 bases. The CDR3 region is CATSRAPEGLGYEQYF. The CDR3 coding sequence is TGTGCCACCAGCAGAGCCCCCGAGGGACTCGGCTACGAGCAGTACTTC.

This clone was detected once. The V call is TRBV5-1, the J call TRBJ2-7; 9 nucleotides match TRBD1. Germline V gene lookup returns CDR1 SGHRS and CDR2 YFSETQ. The CDR3 has 16 amino acids. With V trimmed by 2 bases and J by 0 bases, 6 bases remained unmatched. CDR3 protein: CASSFHRDRVSYEQYF. The DNA of the CDR3 is TGCGCCAGCAGCTTCCACCGGGACAGGGTCTCCTACGAGCAGTACTTC.

The chain is built from TRBV5-1 and TRBJ1-1; D may be TRBD1 (5 bases). Germline CDR1 and CDR2: SGHRS and YFSETQ. V lost 0 bases, J lost 3 bases, and 12 bases lay in between. The CDR3 is 15 amino acids. The CDR3: CASSLGQGGDTEAFF. The CDR3 nucleotides read TGCGCCAGCAGCTTGGGGCAGGGTGGGGACACTGAAGCTTTCTTT.

This clone was seen once. CDR3 in amino acids: CASSAGTGNTEAFF. The CDR3 DNA follows: TGCGCCAGCAGCGCCGGGACAGGGAACACTGAAGCTTTCTTT. This chain uses TRBV5-1 with TRBJ1-1; the match to TRBD1 covers 8 bases. Trimming at V came to 4 bases and at J to 1 base, leaving 3 bases not matched to a gene. The CDR3 spans 14 residues. Germline V lookup: CDR1 SGHRS, CDR2 YFSETQ.